Each of the 8 T cell receptor beta chains below was sequenced from the same sample in a study of beta chain features in type 1 diabetes. Sequenced material consisted of expressed TCRB transcripts (all of the isolated RNA was reverse transcribed). Sequencing was performed with immunoSEQ multiplex PCR; in TCRdb, only in-frame clones are kept and a portion is missing. The sample has hundreds of thousands of clones, around 28% seen once; the top ten hold about 0.065%. Material: naive CD4+ T cells from blood. The receptors here all came from a young man in good health.

V gene TRBV29-1 combines with J gene TRBJ2-3; D unresolved. The CDR3 length is 10 residues. Germline CDR1 is SQVTM and CDR2 is ANQGSEA. V was shortened by 5 bases and J by 6 bases, with 6 bases between the two germline ends. CDR3 sequence: CSVSEDTQYF. CDR3 sequence (DNA): TGCAGCGTTTCAGAGGATACGCAGTATTTT.

DNA of the CDR3: TGTGCCTGGAGCATGAACTATGGCTACACCTTC. This translates into CAWSMNYGYTF. The chain joins TRBV30 to TRBJ1-2; D is undetermined. The V end lost 3 bases, the J end lost 2 bases, and 4 bases lay between the germline ends. Looked up from germline, CDR1 is GTSNPN and CDR2 is SVGIG (reference sequence). The CDR3 loop spans 11 amino acids.

Regarding this clone: The sample has other DNA sequences that encode this CDR3 too. V is TRBV30 and J is TRBJ1-2; 10 bases agree with TRBD1. Germline loops: CDR1 GTSNPN, CDR2 SVGIG (reference sequence). The CDR3 is made up of 14 amino acids. The junction had 4 bases not matched to a gene; V was cut back by 2 bases and J by 4 bases. The CDR3 protein is CAWSRDRGLYGYTF. CDR3 bases: TGTGCCTGGAGTAGGGACAGGGGCCTCTATGGCTACACCTTC.

The rearrangement uses TRBV6-5 and TRBJ2-7; the D is unclear. Trimming stripped 0 bases from V and 4 bases from J, with 13 bases between. The CDR3 is 15 residues long. Germline V gene sequence: CDR1 MNHEY, CDR2 SVGAGI. The CDR3 reads CASSYSSAFEYEQYF. In nucleotides, the CDR3 is TGTGCCAGCAGTTACTCGTCCGCATTCGAGTACGAGCAGTACTTC.

CDR3 sequence: CASSRVASGLPQFF. For the CDR3, the DNA is TGTGCCAGCAGCCGGGTGGCTAGCGGGCTACCGCAGTTCTTC. The V call is TRBV6-5, the J call TRBJ2-1, with 8 nucleotides matching TRBD2. The CDR3 runs to 14 residues. J gave up 12 bases and V 6 bases, and 13 bases lay outside the gene matches. From germline, CDR1 is MNHEY and CDR2 SVGAGI.

This rearrangement joins TRBV4-1 to TRBJ2-1; 9 bases line up with TRBD1. Germline V gene data show CDR1 as MGHRA and CDR2 as YSYEKL. The V and J ends lost 5 bases and 0 bases, in that order; junction bases with no gene match: 2. The CDR3 consists of 15 residues. The CDR3 reads CASSYRGLSYNEQFF. The CDR3 bases are TGCGCCAGCAGCTACAGGGGGCTCTCCTACAATGAGCAGTTCTTC.

The table lists this clone with a few counts. The chain has TRBV29-1 and TRBJ2-1; 8 bases agree with TRBD2. This CDR3 is built from 13 residues. The ends lost 8 bases at V and 7 bases at J; junction bases unmatched: 10. In germline, CDR1 is SQVTM, CDR2 ANQGSEA. The CDR3, as DNA: TGCAGCCTGAAAAGACTAGCGTCTAATGAGCAGTTCTTC. As protein: CSLKRLASNEQFF.

The V call is TRBV4-1, the J call TRBJ2-1; 9 nucleotides line up with TRBD2. J gave up 4 bases and V 6 bases, and 7 bases lay outside the gene matches. The CDR3 sequence is 15 residues long. CDR1 is MGHRA and CDR2 is YSYEKL in the germline V gene. In DNA form, the CDR3 reads TGCGCCAGCAGTGCCTGGACTAGCGAGTACAATGAGCAGTTCTTC. Protein sequence: CASSAWTSEYNEQFF.